The 21 T cell receptor beta chains listed next were all sequenced from one sample in a study of monozygotic twins with inflammatory bowel disease. With the 5' RACE reads reprocessed, TCRdb shows one record per CDR3 protein and no DNA. The sample data list some 190,000 distinct CDR3 sequences. The sequenced sample consisted of blood. The receptors come from a human donor with ulcerative colitis or Crohn's disease, or a healthy co-twin of an affected twin (not recorded which).

The chain carries TRBV11-2 and TRBJ2-6; TCRdb calls TRBD1, which cannot be checked without DNA. Germline V gene data show CDR1 as SGHAT and CDR2 as FQNNGV. CDR3 size: 20 residues. The CDR3 here is CASSSWGLTVPVSGANVLTF.

The chain joins TRBV2 to TRBJ2-1; TCRdb's D gene call, TRBD2, goes unchecked for lack of DNA. The CDR3 sequence is 17 residues long. CDR1 and CDR2 from the germline V gene are SNHLY and FYNNEI. Here the CDR3 reads CAARVGLLADSYNEQFF.

The rearrangement links TRBV28 to TRBJ2-7; TCRdb selects TRBD2, and the lack of DNA leaves this call unchecked. This CDR3 has 16 amino acids. Germline values: CDR1 MDHEN, CDR2 SYDVKM. The chain's CDR3 is CASTSVGTSVSYEQYF. Using reference TRBV28 and TRBJ2-7 for the parts outside the CDR3, the full variable domain is DVKVTQSSRYLVKRTGEKVFLECVQDMDHENMFWYRQDPGLGLRLIYFSYDVKMKEKGDIPEGYSVSREKKERFSLILESASTNQTSMYLCASTSVGTSVSYEQYFGPGTRLTVT.

The V gene is TRBV11-2, the J gene TRBJ2-2; the TRBD1 assignment by TCRdb is unverifiable without DNA. The V gene's germline CDR1 is SGHAT and CDR2 FQNNGV. CDR3 size: 15 residues. This CDR3 is CASSGGGPLLGELFF.

This chain links TRBV12-3 or TRBV12-4 with TRBJ2-5; the TCRdb D gene call, TRBD2, has no DNA to confirm it. The CDR3 totals 15 residues. The CDR3 reads CASSFREAGGETQYF.

The CDR3 spells CASSFAADRGIFRQPQHF. This sequence joins TRBV7-2 and TRBJ1-5; TCRdb gives TRBD1 as the D gene, but with no DNA this cannot be confirmed. The CDR3 is made up of 18 amino acids. Germline CDR1 reads SGHTA; CDR2 reads FQGNSA.

The rearrangement uses TRBV12-3 or TRBV12-4 and TRBJ1-5. This CDR3 spans 14 amino acids. The CDR3 is CASSPGLLNQPQHF.

CDR3 in amino acids: CASSTQGGANTEAFF. The rearrangement links TRBV7-9 to TRBJ1-1; lacking DNA, the TRBD1 call made by TCRdb goes unchecked. The CDR3 runs 15 residues. Looked up from germline, CDR1 is SEHNR and CDR2 is FQNEAQ (reference sequence).

This chain uses TRBV20-1 with TRBJ2-5; TCRdb outputs TRBD1, but without DNA this stays unchecked. Germline assignment: CDR1 DFQATT and CDR2 SNEGSKA (reference sequence). CDR3 length: 14 amino acids. The CDR3 loop is CSAPRQGAFETQYF.

The chain is built from TRBV20-1 and TRBJ2-1; TCRdb's assignment of TRBD2 cannot be checked, as there is no DNA. CDR3 length: 16 residues. CDR1 and CDR2 (germline): DFQATT, SNEGSKA (reference sequence). Here the CDR3 reads CSARTSGPHSHNEQFF.

This chain's CDR3 is CASSQDRGSAAQFF. The V call is TRBV4-1, the J call TRBJ2-1. There are 14 residues in the CDR3. Germline V gene lookup returns CDR1 MGHRA and CDR2 YSYEKL.

The chain combines TRBV7-2 with TRBJ2-1; TCRdb's D call, TRBD1, is unchecked because there is no DNA. The CDR3 contains 15 residues. Looked up from germline, CDR1 is SGHTA and CDR2 is FQGNSA. CDR3 loop: CASSFGQGAIHQQFF.

The J gene is TRBJ2-1, the V gene TRBV11-2; the D gene TCRdb calls, TRBD1, cannot be checked with no DNA. Germline loops: CDR1 SGHAT, CDR2 FQNNGV. CDR3 length: 16 amino acids. CDR3 in amino acids: CASSGGFGQGGNEQFF.

This chain uses TRBV5-6 with TRBJ2-1. This CDR3 region has 17 residues. Looked up from germline, CDR1 is SGHDT and CDR2 is YYEEEE. This chain's CDR3 is CASNSGRLAGLDNEQFF.

This chain links TRBV6-5 with TRBJ1-2. CDR1 is MNHEY and CDR2 is SVGAGI in the germline V gene. CDR3 length: 13 residues. CDR3 in amino acids: CASSFGKTGGYTF.

The rearrangement joins TRBV7-2 to TRBJ1-1; there is no DNA to check the TCRdb D call of TRBD1. Germline-derived CDR1 and CDR2 are SGHTA and FQGNSA. This CDR3 spans 14 amino acids. The CDR3 sequence: CASSLGPGGTEAFF.

The rearrangement links TRBV6-2 or TRBV6-3 to TRBJ1-5. CDR1 is MNHEY, CDR2 SVGEGT, per germline. This CDR3 comprises 13 residues. The CDR3 region is CASSFISNQPQHF.

The rearrangement links TRBV5-1 to TRBJ2-1. CDR1 is SGHRS and CDR2 is YFSETQ in the germline V gene. There are 13 residues in the CDR3. The CDR3 region is CASSLVVRGEQFF.

CDR3 protein: CASSQSPGHWYEQYF. The rearrangement links TRBV7-3 to TRBJ2-7; TCRdb's assignment of TRBD1 cannot be checked, as there is no DNA. Germline CDR1 and CDR2: SGHTA and FQGTGA. The CDR3 runs to 15 residues.

The rearrangement joins TRBV7-8 to TRBJ2-2. The CDR3 sequence is 13 residues long. CDR1 and CDR2 from the germline V gene are SGHVS and FQNEAQ. CDR3 amino acids: CASRQRITGELFF. Supplemented by reference TRBV7-8 and TRBJ2-2, the full variable domain reads GAGVSQSPRYKVAKRGQDVALRCDPISGHVSLFWYQQALGQGPEFLTYFQNEAQLDKSGLPSDRFFAERPEGSVSTLKIQRTQQEDSAVYLCASRQRITGELFFGEGSRLTVL.

This chain uses TRBV10-3 with TRBJ2-3. CDR3 length: 13 residues. Germline loops: CDR1 ENHRY, CDR2 SYGVKD. The CDR3: CAISESTADTQYF.